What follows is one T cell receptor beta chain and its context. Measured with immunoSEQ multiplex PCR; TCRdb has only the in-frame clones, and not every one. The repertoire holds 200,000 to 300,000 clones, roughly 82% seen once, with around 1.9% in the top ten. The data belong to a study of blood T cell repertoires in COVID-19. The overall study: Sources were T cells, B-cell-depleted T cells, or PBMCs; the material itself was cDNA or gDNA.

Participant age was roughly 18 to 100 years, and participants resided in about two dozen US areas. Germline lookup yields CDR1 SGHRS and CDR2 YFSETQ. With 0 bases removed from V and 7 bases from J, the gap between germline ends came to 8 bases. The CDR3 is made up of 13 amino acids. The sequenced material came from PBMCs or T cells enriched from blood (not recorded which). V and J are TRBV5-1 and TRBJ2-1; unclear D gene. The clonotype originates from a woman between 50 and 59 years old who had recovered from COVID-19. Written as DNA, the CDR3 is TGCGCCAGCAGCTTGGACTTTCGGAATGAGCAGTTCTTC. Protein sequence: CASSLDFRNEQFF.